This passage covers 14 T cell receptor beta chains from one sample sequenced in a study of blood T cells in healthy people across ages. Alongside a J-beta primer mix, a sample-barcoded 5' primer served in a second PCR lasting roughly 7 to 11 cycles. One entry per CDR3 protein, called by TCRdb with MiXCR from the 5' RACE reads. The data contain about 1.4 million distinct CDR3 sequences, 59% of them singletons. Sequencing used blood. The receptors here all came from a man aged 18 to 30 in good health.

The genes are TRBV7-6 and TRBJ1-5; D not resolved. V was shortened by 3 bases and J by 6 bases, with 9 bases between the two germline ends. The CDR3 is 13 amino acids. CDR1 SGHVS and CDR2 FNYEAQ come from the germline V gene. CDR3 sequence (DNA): TGTGCCAGCAGCTTTGGAGAGGGTCAGCCCCAGCATTTT. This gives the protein CASSFGEGQPQHF.

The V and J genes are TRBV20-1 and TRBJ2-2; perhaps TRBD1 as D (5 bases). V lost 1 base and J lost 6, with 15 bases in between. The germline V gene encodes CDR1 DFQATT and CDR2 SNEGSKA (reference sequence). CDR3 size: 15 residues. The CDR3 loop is CSARGSGRVAGELFF. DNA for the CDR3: TGCAGTGCTAGAGGGAGTGGCAGGGTTGCCGGGGAGCTGTTTTTT.

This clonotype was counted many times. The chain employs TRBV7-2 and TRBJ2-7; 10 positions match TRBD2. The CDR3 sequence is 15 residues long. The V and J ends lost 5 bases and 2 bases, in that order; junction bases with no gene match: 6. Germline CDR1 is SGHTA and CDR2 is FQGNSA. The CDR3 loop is CASSPSGGITYEQYF. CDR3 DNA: TGTGCCAGCAGCCCTAGCGGGGGAATTACCTACGAGCAGTACTTC.

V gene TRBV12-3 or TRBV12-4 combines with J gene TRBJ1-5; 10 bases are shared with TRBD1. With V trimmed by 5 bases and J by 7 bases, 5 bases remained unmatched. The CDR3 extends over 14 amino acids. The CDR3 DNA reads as TGTGCCAGCAGTCCCAGGGACAGGGGCCAGCCCCAGCATTTT. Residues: CASSPRDRGQPQHF.

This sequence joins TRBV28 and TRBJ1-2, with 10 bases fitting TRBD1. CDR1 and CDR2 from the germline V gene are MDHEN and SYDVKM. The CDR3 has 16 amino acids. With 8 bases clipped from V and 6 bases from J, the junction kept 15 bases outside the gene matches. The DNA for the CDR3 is TGTGCCAGCGGGAGAAGGGCGGGGACAGGGGTGGATGGCTACACCTTC. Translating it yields CASGRRAGTGVDGYTF.

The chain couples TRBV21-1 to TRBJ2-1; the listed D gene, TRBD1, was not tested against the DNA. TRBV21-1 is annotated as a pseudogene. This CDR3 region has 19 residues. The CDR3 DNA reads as TGTGCCAACGTCCTCCCGGGACAGGGGGTTAGCGGGCCCTCCGCTGAGCAGTTCTTC. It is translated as CANVLPGQGVSGPSAEQFF.

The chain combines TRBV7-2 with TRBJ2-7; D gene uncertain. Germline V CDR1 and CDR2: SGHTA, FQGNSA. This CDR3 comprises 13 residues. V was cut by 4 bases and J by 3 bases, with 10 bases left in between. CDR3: CASSSVLYYEQYF. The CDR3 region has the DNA TGTGCCAGCAGCTCCGTCCTGTACTACGAGCAGTACTTC.

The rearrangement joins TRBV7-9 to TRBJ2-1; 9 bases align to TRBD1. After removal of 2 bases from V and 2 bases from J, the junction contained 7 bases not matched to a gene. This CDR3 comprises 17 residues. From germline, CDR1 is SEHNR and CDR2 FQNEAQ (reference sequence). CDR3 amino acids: CASSLSPGQGPYNEQFF. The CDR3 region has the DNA TGTGCCAGCAGCTTAAGTCCGGGACAGGGACCCTACAATGAGCAGTTCTTC.

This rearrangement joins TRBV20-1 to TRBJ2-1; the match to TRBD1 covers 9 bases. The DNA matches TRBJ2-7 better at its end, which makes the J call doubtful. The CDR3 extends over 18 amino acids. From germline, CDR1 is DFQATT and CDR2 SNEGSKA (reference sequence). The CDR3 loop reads CSARGTGEQGGSYNEQYF. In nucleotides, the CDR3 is TGCAGTGCTAGAGGGACAGGGGAACAAGGAGGGTCCTACAATGAGCAGTACTTC.

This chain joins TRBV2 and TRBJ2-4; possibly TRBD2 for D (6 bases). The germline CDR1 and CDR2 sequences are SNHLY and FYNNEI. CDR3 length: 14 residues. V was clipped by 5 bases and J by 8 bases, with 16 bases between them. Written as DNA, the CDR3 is TGTGCCAGCAGTCATCCCGTCGGGAGCGACATTCAGTACTTC. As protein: CASSHPVGSDIQYF.

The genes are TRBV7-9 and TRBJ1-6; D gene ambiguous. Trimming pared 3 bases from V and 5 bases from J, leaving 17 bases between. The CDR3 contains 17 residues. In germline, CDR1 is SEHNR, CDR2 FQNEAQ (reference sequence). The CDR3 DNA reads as TGTGCCAGCAGCTTGGGCACCTGGGTCCCCCATAATTCACCCCTCCACTTT. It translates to CASSLGTWVPHNSPLHF.

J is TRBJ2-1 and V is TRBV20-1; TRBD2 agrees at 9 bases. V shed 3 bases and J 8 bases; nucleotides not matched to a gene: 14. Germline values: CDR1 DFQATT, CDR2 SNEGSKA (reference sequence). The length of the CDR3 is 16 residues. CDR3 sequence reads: CSASMGLAGAMDEQFF. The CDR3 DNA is TGCAGTGCTAGCATGGGATTAGCGGGAGCAATGGATGAGCAGTTCTTC.

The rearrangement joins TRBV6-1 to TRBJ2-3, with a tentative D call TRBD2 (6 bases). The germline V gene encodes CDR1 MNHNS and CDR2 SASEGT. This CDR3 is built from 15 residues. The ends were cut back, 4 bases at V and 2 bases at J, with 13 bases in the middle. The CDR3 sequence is CASSGGAGVTDTQYF. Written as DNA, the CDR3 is TGTGCCAGCAGTGGGGGAGCGGGTGTCACAGATACGCAGTATTTT.

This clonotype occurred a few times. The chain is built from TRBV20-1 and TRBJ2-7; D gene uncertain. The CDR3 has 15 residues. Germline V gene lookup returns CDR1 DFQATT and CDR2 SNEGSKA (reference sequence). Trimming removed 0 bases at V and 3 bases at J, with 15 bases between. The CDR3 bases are TGCAGTGCTAGAGATCCCGGAGCAGCCATCTACGAGCAGTACTTC. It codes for CSARDPGAAIYEQYF.